This note documents a single T cell receptor beta chain sequence. Its antigen is not yet known. One base away there is no much larger clone; base qualities are not given. According to the study, the label for this sample's time point signals: 4 weeks on oral tofacitinib. The treatment or condition tag for this specimen amounts to: oral pan-JAK inhibitor, 5-10 mg twice daily. Peripheral blood and lesional scalp punch biopsies were obtained from patients with alopecia areata. PBMCs were separated by density centrifugation and stained for CD3, CD4 and CD8, after which CD4+ and CD8+ T cells were sorted on a FACSAria. Library preparation used the immunoSEQ multiplex PCR assay. RNA was extracted from all samples and reverse transcribed into cDNA, which served as template for TCR sequencing. SuperScript III was used for first-strand cDNA synthesis, primed with a 2:1 mix of oligo-dT and random hexamers. A synthetic immune receptor repertoire was used to assess amplification bias, and residual bias was removed computationally. Regarding the original processing steps: Raw reads were preprocessed to remove errors, and CDR3 was defined according to IMGT conventions as the region from the conserved cysteine to phenylalanine. Clonality was calculated as 1 minus Shannon entropy normalized by log2 of the number of productive unique TCRs. CD4 or CD8 identity of scalp clones was inferred by cross-referencing scalp TCRbeta sequences with sorted blood CD4 and CD8 repertoires. What TCRdb holds here is the immuneACCESS table cut down to in-frame rearrangements. Part of the clones is not present; checked against another copy, under half of the missing clones reflect an unresolved V gene, and the others are unexplained. The D gene and trimming were derived from the DNA, and the V and J assignments and clone size from that table. This sample has roughly 180,000 clones in its table, and about 60% of those were observed once. The ten top clones hold approximately 3.4% of the sample.

Measured from the cysteine to the phenylalanine, the CDR3 is 14 residues long. Only the CDR3 portion is preserved as DNA: 42 bases, with reading frame beginning at the first base. The germline V gene specifies SGHTA as CDR1 and FQGNSA as CDR2. V is clipped by 4 bases and J by 0 bases, and the sequence between their germline boundaries is 10 bases long. This sample was taken from a study of CD8+ T cells in alopecia areata (dated by TCRdb to 2016 to 2019). Looking at the study overall: The treated patients took part in an open-label pilot trial in which moderate-to-severe alopecia areata was treated with oral tofacitinib at 5 to 10 mg twice daily. Tofacitinib was given for 6 to 18 months, followed by 6 months of follow-up off drug to assess delayed response and recurrence. Biopsies were taken from tofacitinib-treated patients at baseline and again at 4 and 24 weeks into treatment, and several of those patients also had a later scalp biopsy. immunoSEQ multiplex PCR using 35 Vbeta forward primers and 13 Jbeta reverse primers was used to amplify TCRbeta CDR3 regions. Scalp clonality was compared across normal scalp (n=4), patchy alopecia areata scalp (n=8), and alopecia totalis/universalis scalp (n=8). On the human side, TCRbeta sequencing was run on scalp tissue and on sorted CD4+ and CD8+ peripheral blood T cells from healthy controls and from alopecia areata patients with either patchy or totalis/universalis disease. For the treated patients, the SALT score, which quantifies what percentage of scalp surface area is affected, served as the measure of disease severity. RNA was obtained with the PAXgene miRNA kit for fixed scalp, the miRNeasy kit for PBMCs, and the RNeasy kit for mouse skin. In both human patients and the C3H/HeJ mouse model, the study applied high-throughput TCRbeta sequencing to look at T cell clonal expansion in alopecia areata.

The investigation overall reported the following: Compared with mice, TCR sequences shared between patients were less clear, possibly partly because of HLA diversity across the patient population. Because the treated cohort was small and included a single nonresponder, larger studies are needed to assess links between baseline CD8+ expansion and response. Compared with normal scalp, lesional scalp, particularly in alopecia totalis/universalis, had higher clonality and more expanded CD8+ clones, which suggests antigenic drive. Unlike mouse skin, where gammadelta T cells dominate, normal human skin contains resident alphabeta T cells that get sequenced too, which complicates analysis of the scalp TCR repertoire. With tofacitinib, both scalp clonality and the number of expanded CD8+ clones among the top 100 scalp clones went down significantly. Many expanded lesional clones persisted in scalp and blood during tofacitinib treatment, which may partly explain relapse after stopping treatment.

The sequence joins TRBV7-2 to TRBJ2-7; confidence is insufficient to name the D gene. Sequencing was performed on CD4+ T cells sorted from blood, taken at week 4, from a patient treated with tofacitinib. The TCR originated in a human donor with alopecia areata. The bases read TGTGCCAGCAGCTCCCCATTTGTCTCCTACGAGCAGTACTTC. Translation gives CASSSPFVSYEQYF.